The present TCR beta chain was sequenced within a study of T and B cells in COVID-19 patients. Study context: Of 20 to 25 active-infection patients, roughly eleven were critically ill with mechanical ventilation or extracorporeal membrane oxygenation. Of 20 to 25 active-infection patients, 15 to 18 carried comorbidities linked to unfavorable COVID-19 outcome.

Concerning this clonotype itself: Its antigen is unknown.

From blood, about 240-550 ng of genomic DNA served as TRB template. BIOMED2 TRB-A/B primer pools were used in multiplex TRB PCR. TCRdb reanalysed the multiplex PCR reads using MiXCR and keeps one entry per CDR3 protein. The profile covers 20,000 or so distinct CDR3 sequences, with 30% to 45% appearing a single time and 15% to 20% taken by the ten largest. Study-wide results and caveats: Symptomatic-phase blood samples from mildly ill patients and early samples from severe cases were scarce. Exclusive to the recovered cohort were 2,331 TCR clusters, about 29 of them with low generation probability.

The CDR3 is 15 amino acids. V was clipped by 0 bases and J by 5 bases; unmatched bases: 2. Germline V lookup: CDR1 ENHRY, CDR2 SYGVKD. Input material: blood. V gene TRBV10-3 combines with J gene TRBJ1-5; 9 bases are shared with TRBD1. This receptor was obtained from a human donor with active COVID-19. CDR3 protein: CAISESGQGYQPQHF. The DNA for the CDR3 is TGTGCCATCAGTGAGTCGGGACAGGGCTATCAGCCCCAGCATTTT.